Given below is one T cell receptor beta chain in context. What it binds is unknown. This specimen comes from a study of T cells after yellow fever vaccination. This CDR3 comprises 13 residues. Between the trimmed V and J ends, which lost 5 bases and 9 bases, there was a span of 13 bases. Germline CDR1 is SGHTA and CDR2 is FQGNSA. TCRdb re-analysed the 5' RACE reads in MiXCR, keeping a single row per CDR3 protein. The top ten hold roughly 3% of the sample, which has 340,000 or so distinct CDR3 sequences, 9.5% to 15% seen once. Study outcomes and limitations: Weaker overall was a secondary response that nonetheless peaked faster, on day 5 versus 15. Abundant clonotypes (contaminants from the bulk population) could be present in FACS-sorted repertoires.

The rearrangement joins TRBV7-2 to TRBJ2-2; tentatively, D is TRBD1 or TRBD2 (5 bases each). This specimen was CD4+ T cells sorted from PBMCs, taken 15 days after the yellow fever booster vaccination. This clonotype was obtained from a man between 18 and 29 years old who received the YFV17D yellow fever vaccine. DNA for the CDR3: TGTGCCAGCAGCCGGGACGAGGGTCGGGAGCTGTTTTTT. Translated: CASSRDEGRELFF.